This TCR beta chain was captured by sequencing in a study of T cells in narcolepsy. General observations from the study: Same-patient CSF and blood CD4+ T cell clonotypes included HCRT-specific and TRIB2-specific autoreactive ones.

As regards this clone: What it recognizes is unknown.

This CDR3 is built from 18 residues. Germline assignment: CDR1 LGHNA and CDR2 YNFKEQ. Trimming shortened V by 4 bases and J by 6 bases, and 27 bases separated the two germline ends. Method: immunoSEQ multiplex PCR; TCRdb's copy keeps in-frame clones and lacks some. The repertoire holds over 30,000 clones, under 85% seen once, with over 1% in the top ten. The chain uses TRBV4-2 and TRBJ1-2; no firm D call. The sequence was obtained from a human donor with narcolepsy. The sequencing input was CD45RA- memory CD4+ T cells from PBMCs. CDR3 amino acids: CASSLQDLPGIHSNGYTF. CDR3 DNA sequence: TGTGCCAGCAGCCTTCAGGATCTTCCGGGCATACACTCTAATGGCTACACCTTC.